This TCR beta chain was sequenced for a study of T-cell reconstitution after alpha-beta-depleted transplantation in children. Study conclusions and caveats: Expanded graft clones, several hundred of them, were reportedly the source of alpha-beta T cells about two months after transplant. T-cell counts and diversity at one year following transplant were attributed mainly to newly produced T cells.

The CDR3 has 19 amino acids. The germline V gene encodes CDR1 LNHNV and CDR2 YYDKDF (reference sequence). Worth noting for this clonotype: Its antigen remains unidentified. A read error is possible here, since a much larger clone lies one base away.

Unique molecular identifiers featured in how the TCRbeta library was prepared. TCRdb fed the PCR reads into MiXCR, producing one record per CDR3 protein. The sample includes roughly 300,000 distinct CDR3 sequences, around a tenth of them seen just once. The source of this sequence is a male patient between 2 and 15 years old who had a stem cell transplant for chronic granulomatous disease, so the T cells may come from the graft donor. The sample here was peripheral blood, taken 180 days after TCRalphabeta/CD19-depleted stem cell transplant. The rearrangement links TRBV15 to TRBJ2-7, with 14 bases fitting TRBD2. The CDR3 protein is CATSRATSGTSGGTYEQSF. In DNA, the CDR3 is TGTGCCACCAGCAGGGCGACTTCCGGGACTAGCGGGGGCACCTACGAGCAGTCCTTC.